This TCR beta chain came from a study of early T cells in non-severe SARS-CoV-2 infection listed by TCRdb under 2021. The study in broad terms: Because TCR sequencing was done on bulk RNA from unsorted whole blood, the alpha and beta chains could not be paired. The research as a whole found: VDJdb matching was skewed toward anti-spike CD8 responses and likely underestimated virus-specific expansions, missing private and CD4 specificities.

This clonotype was recorded at least ten times. Its cognate antigen has yet to be identified. Base-call qualities are not available, and no considerably larger clone is one nucleotide away. A case-control design nested within a healthcare worker cohort in London, UK, was used, with weekly nasopharyngeal swab PCR tests and blood sampling performed. Healthcare workers were recruited between 23 and 31 March 2020, during the week of the UK lockdown, and were followed weekly for up to about 15 weeks. Library preparation employed 5' RACE. Sequenced on a NextSeq 500. In the TCR library protocol, unique molecular identifiers were attached to individual cDNA molecules to correct for PCR bias and sequencing error. TCR alpha and beta chains were both sequenced, and the abundances of alpha and beta sequences in each sample were closely correlated with each other. Regarding the original processing steps: Decombinator V4 was used to annotate TCR sequences for V gene, J gene and CDR3. TCRs were defined as expanded if a significant change between any two time points was detected under a Poisson model with p below 0.0001. TCR abundances were normalised to the total number of TCRs sequenced per sample and were expressed as counts per million. MAIT TCRs were defined by TRAV1-2 paired with TRAJ12, TRAJ20 or TRAJ33, and iNKT TCRs by TRAV10 paired with TRAJ18. VDJdb, accessed on 1 November 2021, was searched for TCRs annotated for CMV, EBV and SARS-CoV-2, and TCRs annotated for more than one antigen were excluded. In TCRdb, the public reads were trimmed at Q25 with fastp and aligned with MiXCR, with productive beta chains retained. Merged by CDR3 protein, the rows form single entries marked with the most common genes and DNA. TCRdb's processing, not the authors' own work, is the source of the V and J calls. The sample yields tens of thousands of distinct CDR3 sequences; roughly 5.7% were counted once. The top ten clonotypes cover roughly 6.3% of the sample.

V is cut back by 6 bases and J by 2 bases, with 5 bases in the junction unmatched. Spanning cysteine to phenylalanine, the CDR3 consists of 16 amino acids. CDR3 DNA is the only sequence kept; it has 48 bases, read in frame from the first base. CDR1 and CDR2 were assigned from the germline V gene (reference sequence) as MNHNY and SVGAGI. The V and J segments used are TRBV6-6 and TRBJ2-7, and TRBD2 matches 15 of the central bases. The origin of this receptor is an adult who was a healthcare worker with PCR-confirmed SARS-CoV-2 infection or an uninfected control (not recorded which). Sequenced material: whole blood, taken at baseline. The nucleotide sequence reads TGTGCCAGCAGGGGACTAGCGGGAGGCCTAACCTACGAGCAGTACTTC. Its amino acids are CASRGLAGGLTYEQYF.